Each of the 28 T cell receptor beta chains below was sequenced from the same sample in a study of shared clonotypes between healthy human individuals. Method: immunoSEQ multiplex PCR; TCRdb's copy keeps in-frame clones and lacks some. This sample has about 380,000 clones, with 90% to 97% found just once. Sequenced input: memory CD8+ T cells sorted from blood. Subset indicated: CD45RO+ cells pooled with CCR7-negative TemRA cells. The receptors originated from a man aged 25 to 45 in good health.

V gene TRBV2 combines with J gene TRBJ2-1, with TRBD1 identical over 10 bases. There are 15 residues in the CDR3. The J segment lost 4 bases and the V segment lost 5 bases, leaving 5 bases of the junction unmatched. Per the germline V gene, CDR1 is SNHLY and CDR2 is FYNNEI. CDR3 in DNA: TGTGCCAGCAGTACAGACAGGGGGCGGTACAATGAGCAGTTCTTC. Translating it yields CASSTDRGRYNEQFF.

This sequence joins TRBV28 and TRBJ1-2; possibly TRBD1 for D (5 bases). CDR1 and CDR2 (germline): MDHEN, SYDVKM. This CDR3 spans 11 amino acids. V lost 7 bases and J 7 bases, leaving 10 bases between the germline ends. The CDR3: CASMGVSGYTF. The CDR3 region has the DNA TGTGCCAGCATGGGGGTCTCTGGCTACACCTTC.

This clone was picked up one time. The CDR3 DNA is TGTGCCAGCTCACCGGGACTAGCTTCCTACAATGAGCAGTTCTTC. It encodes CASSPGLASYNEQFF. V is TRBV18 and J is TRBJ2-1; 9 bases align to TRBD2. CDR1 is KGHSH and CDR2 is LQKENI in the germline V gene. With V trimmed by 3 bases and J by 1 base, 1 base remained unmatched. CDR3 length: 15 amino acids.

This clone was counted once. The chain recombines TRBV6-5 with TRBJ2-2, with TRBD1 matching 7 bases. Looked up from germline, CDR1 is MNHEY and CDR2 is SVGAGI. CDR3 length: 15 residues. Trimming at V came to 1 base and at J to 6 bases, leaving 5 bases not matched to a gene. DNA for the CDR3: TGTGCCAGCAGTTACTTAGGGGGCGCCCCCGGGGAGCTGTTTTTT. It translates to CASSYLGGAPGELFF.

The rearrangement uses TRBV5-1 and TRBJ2-2, with D tentatively TRBD1 (5 bases). V shed 1 base and J shed 0 bases, with 10 bases lying between them. The CDR3 is 16 residues long. Germline-derived CDR1 and CDR2 are SGHRS and YFSETQ. The CDR3 sequence is CASSLSMTANTGELFF. The CDR3 nucleotides are TGCGCCAGCAGCTTGTCCATGACAGCGAACACCGGGGAGCTGTTTTTT.

This chain uses TRBV4-2 with TRBJ2-3; TRBD2 matches 8 bases. The CDR3 runs 19 residues. Germline V gene data show CDR1 as LGHNA and CDR2 as YNFKEQ. With V trimmed by 3 bases and J by 2 bases, 16 bases remained unmatched. The CDR3 here is CASSQPSGGSRGYTDTQYF. In DNA form, the CDR3 reads TGTGCCAGCAGCCAGCCTTCGGGGGGGAGTCGGGGTTACACAGATACGCAGTATTTT.

A word on this clone: The same CDR3 arises from other DNA sequences in this sample as well. The V and J genes are TRBV18 and TRBJ2-5; D unclear. Trimming removed 6 bases from V and 1 base from J, with 3 bases in between. CDR3 length: 11 amino acids. CDR1 is KGHSH and CDR2 is LQKENI in the germline V gene. The CDR3 sequence: CASSRQETQYF. The CDR3 DNA reads TGTGCCAGCTCGCGCCAAGAGACCCAGTACTTC.

The V and J genes are TRBV29-1 and TRBJ2-3, with 13 nucleotides matching TRBD2. CDR1 and CDR2 (germline): SQVTM, ANQGSEA. The CDR3 is made up of 15 amino acids. Unmatched junction bases numbered 3, after V lost 4 bases and J lost 2 bases. The CDR3 sequence: CSVVGLAGATDTQYF. CDR3 DNA: TGCAGCGTTGTAGGACTAGCGGGAGCCACAGATACGCAGTATTTT.

This chain links TRBV9 with TRBJ1-4; D gene ambiguous. This CDR3 region has 15 residues. The V end was cut by 3 bases, the J end by 7 bases, with 16 bases between. Germline V gene lookup returns CDR1 SGDLS and CDR2 YYNGEE. In nucleotides, the CDR3 is TGTGCCAGCAGCGGAAGTGGTGAGTTGGGTGAAAAACTGTTTTTT. This sequence encodes CASSGSGELGEKLFF.

The CDR3: CASSLPWGDTEAFF. In DNA, the CDR3 is TGTGCCAGCAGCTTGCCCTGGGGGGACACTGAAGCTTTCTTT. This chain joins TRBV5-4 and TRBJ1-1, with D tentatively TRBD1 (5 bases). There are 14 residues in the CDR3. The germline gives CDR1 SGHNT, CDR2 YYREEE (reference sequence). With 1 base removed from V and 3 bases from J, the gap between germline ends came to 10 bases.

As regards this clone: The sample has other DNA sequences that encode this CDR3 too. The V gene is TRBV2, the J gene TRBJ2-1, with 7 nucleotides matching TRBD2. Germline loops: CDR1 SNHLY, CDR2 FYNNEI. This CDR3 has 14 residues. The ends lost 8 bases at V and 3 bases at J; junction bases unmatched: 7. The CDR3 sequence is CASSRGSLYNEQFF. The DNA for the CDR3 is TGTGCCAGCTCCCGCGGGAGCCTCTACAATGAGCAGTTCTTC.

This rearrangement joins TRBV9 to TRBJ2-2, with TRBD1 as a possible D gene (6 bases). This CDR3 is built from 16 residues. With 0 bases removed from V and 6 bases from J, the gap between germline ends came to 15 bases. From germline, CDR1 is SGDLS and CDR2 YYNGEE. CDR3 coding DNA: TGTGCCAGCAGCGTAGGTGGGACACTCGCCCCCGGGGAGCTGTTTTTT. This translates into CASSVGGTLAPGELFF.

The chain recombines TRBV6-5 with TRBJ1-1, with 7 bases identical to TRBD1. The CDR3 contains 15 residues. Per germline, CDR1 MNHEY and CDR2 SVGAGI. V dropped 6 bases and J dropped 1; count of bases not matched to a gene: 8. The CDR3 sequence: CASRPNRGRNTEAFF. CDR3 nucleotide sequence: TGTGCCAGCAGGCCAAACAGGGGTAGGAACACTGAAGCTTTCTTT.

This rearrangement joins TRBV19 to TRBJ2-2; 7 bases match TRBD2. This CDR3 comprises 14 residues. Trimming removed 10 bases from V and 2 bases from J; junction bases left unmatched: 7. Germline V gene sequence: CDR1 LNHDA, CDR2 SQIVND (reference sequence). The CDR3 loop reads CATSTSVNTGELFF. CDR3 in DNA: TGTGCCACTTCTACTAGCGTTAACACCGGGGAGCTGTTTTTT. The full variable domain, with the rest looked up from reference TRBV19 and TRBJ2-2, is DGGITQSPKYLFRKEGQNVTLSCEQNLNHDAMYWYRQDPGQGLRLIYYSQIVNDFQKGDIAEGYSVSREKKESFPLTVTSAQKNPTAFYLCATSTSVNTGELFFGEGSRLTVL.

The CDR3 region has the DNA TGCGCCAGCAGCCTACAGACTAGCGGCTACGAGCAGTACTTC. This gives the protein CASSLQTSGYEQYF. The chain uses TRBV4-1 and TRBJ2-7; 9 bases match TRBD2. The germline V gene has CDR1 MGHRA and CDR2 YSYEKL. The V and J ends lost 4 bases and 3 bases, in that order; junction bases with no gene match: 4. CDR3 length: 14 amino acids.

This chain connects TRBV29-1 to TRBJ1-2; the match to TRBD1 covers 7 bases. Trimming cost V 6 bases and J 0 bases; bases outside gene matches: 7. Germline V gene lookup returns CDR1 SQVTM and CDR2 ANQGSEA. This CDR3 has 14 residues. The DNA of the CDR3 is TGCAGCGTCCTTAGGACAGGTCCTAACTATGGCTACACCTTC. Translating gives CSVLRTGPNYGYTF.

CDR3 sequence (DNA): TGTGCCAGTAGTATGATAGAGGGCGAGACCCAGTACTTC. Amino acid sequence: CASSMIEGETQYF. The rearrangement joins TRBV19 to TRBJ2-5; TRBD2 is a possible D gene (5 bases). The length of the CDR3 is 13 residues. Germline V gene data show CDR1 as LNHDA and CDR2 as SQIVND (reference sequence). Trimming removed 3 bases from V and 5 bases from J, with 10 bases in between.

V usage is TRBV9 and J usage is TRBJ2-5; D perhaps matches TRBD2 (5 bases). The CDR3 spans 14 residues. Germline lookup yields CDR1 SGDLS and CDR2 YYNGEE. V was clipped by 4 bases and J by 5 bases, with 15 bases between them. The CDR3: CASSSWEMGETQYF. CDR3 nucleotides: TGTGCCAGCAGCAGTTGGGAGATGGGGGAGACCCAGTACTTC.

The chain carries TRBV15 and TRBJ2-1, with TRBD2 matching 12 bases. This CDR3 contains 15 residues. V trimming: 7 bases; J trimming: 7 bases; junction bases outside the gene matches: 8. CDR1 and CDR2 (germline): LNHNV, YYDKDF (reference sequence). CDR3 amino acids: CATKNLAGGTNEQFF. The CDR3 DNA sequence: TGTGCCACCAAGAATCTAGCGGGAGGGACGAATGAGCAGTTCTTC.

The CDR3 nucleotides read TGTGCCAGCACCGGGGGGCGCGTCACAGATACGCAGTATTTT. Residues: CASTGGRVTDTQYF. The V call is TRBV6-5, the J call TRBJ2-3; the D gene is possibly TRBD2 (7 bases). This CDR3 is built from 14 residues. Trimming cost V 7 bases and J 2 bases, with 13 bases left between them. Germline V gives CDR1 MNHEY, CDR2 SVGAGI.

The chain carries TRBV7-2 and TRBJ2-5; possibly TRBD2 for D (6 bases). Deletions cut 8 bases from V and 4 bases from J, with 20 bases between. This CDR3 is 15 amino acids long. CDR1 is SGHTA, CDR2 FQGNSA, per germline. CDR3 coding DNA: TGTGCCAGCCTCTCTAAACTAGCCGGGCGAGAGACCCAGTACTTC. Its translation is CASLSKLAGRETQYF.

V usage is TRBV6-1 and J usage is TRBJ1-2, with D possibly matching TRBD1 (6 bases). From germline, CDR1 is MNHNS and CDR2 SASEGT. The CDR3 spans 15 residues. V lost 0 bases, J lost 4 bases, and 12 bases lay in between. CDR3 residues: CASSEALGGSYGYTF. The DNA for the CDR3 is TGTGCCAGCAGTGAAGCGCTCGGGGGCAGCTATGGCTACACCTTC.

The J gene is TRBJ2-7, the V gene TRBV10-1, with 7 bases fitting TRBD2. Germline CDR1 reads WNHNN; CDR2 reads SYGVQD (reference sequence). The J segment lost 3 bases and the V segment lost 6 bases, leaving 11 bases of the junction unmatched. CDR3 length: 15 amino acids. The CDR3 region has the DNA TGCGCCAGCAGCGAAGAGATTGGCGGGAGCTACGAGCAGTACTTC. It codes for CASSEEIGGSYEQYF.

CDR3 sequence: CASSEVQGAFYEQYF. The CDR3 DNA reads TGTGCCAGCAGTGAAGTCCAGGGGGCGTTCTACGAGCAGTACTTC. V gene TRBV6-1 combines with J gene TRBJ2-7; 8 bases are shared with TRBD1. Germline V gives CDR1 MNHNS, CDR2 SASEGT. This CDR3 comprises 15 residues. V lost 1 base, J lost 3 bases, and 5 bases stayed unmatched.

V gene TRBV6-1 combines with J gene TRBJ2-4, with D perhaps matching TRBD1 (5 bases). Germline V gene lookup returns CDR1 MNHNS and CDR2 SASEGT. This CDR3 has 14 residues. Between the trimmed V and J ends, which lost 6 bases and 2 bases, there was a span of 11 bases. The chain's CDR3 is CASRQQVTKNIQYF. The CDR3 bases are TGTGCCAGCAGACAACAGGTAACCAAAAACATTCAGTACTTC.

The genes are TRBV5-1 and TRBJ1-2; tentative D call: TRBD1 (5 bases). The length of the CDR3 is 13 residues. Trimming removed 4 bases at V and 6 bases at J, with 13 bases between. The germline gives CDR1 SGHRS, CDR2 YFSETQ. This chain's CDR3 is CASSPGPGDGYTF. DNA for the CDR3: TGCGCCAGCAGCCCCGGACCGGGGGATGGCTACACCTTC.

The chain is built from TRBV19 and TRBJ2-7; D remains ambiguous. This CDR3 is 14 amino acids long. The germline V and J ends were trimmed by 4 bases and 2 bases, with 12 bases remaining between them. Per the germline V gene, CDR1 is LNHDA and CDR2 is SQIVND (reference sequence). CDR3 in amino acids: CASSRTPKAYEQYF. The CDR3 DNA sequence: TGTGCCAGTAGTAGGACCCCAAAGGCCTACGAGCAGTACTTC.

The chain employs TRBV6-1 and TRBJ1-4, with a possible D match to TRBD1 (6 bases). The V gene lost 8 bases and the J gene lost 4 bases, with 14 bases spanning the gap. CDR1 MNHNS and CDR2 SASEGT come from the germline V gene. This CDR3 spans 14 amino acids. CDR3 loop: CASDPTGFNEKLFF. CDR3 sequence (DNA): TGTGCCAGCGACCCTACAGGGTTTAATGAAAAACTGTTTTTT.